The 8 T cell receptor beta chains in this list originate from one sample, sequenced in a study of CD8 T cells in ankylosing spondylitis. TCRdb re-analysed the 5' RACE reads in MiXCR, keeping a single row per CDR3 protein. The top ten clones hold roughly 9.2% of a sample with around 300,000 distinct CDR3 sequences, around 10% of them seen once. The material sequenced was blood, either unsorted or a sorted T cell fraction (not recorded which). Receptor source: a female donor with ankylosing spondylitis or in good health (not recorded which).

This clonotype was seen many times. The chain joins TRBV7-2 to TRBJ2-4; D remains ambiguous. The V end lost 2 bases, the J end lost 0 bases, and 14 bases lay between the germline ends. The germline V gene encodes CDR1 SGHTA and CDR2 FQGNSA. This CDR3 has 17 amino acids. The CDR3 is CASSLWTAGLAKNIQYF. The CDR3 DNA sequence: TGTGCCAGCAGCTTATGGACGGCAGGTCTAGCCAAAAACATTCAGTACTTC. The whole variable domain, remainder taken from reference TRBV7-2 and TRBJ2-4, is GAGVSQSPSNKVTEKGKDVELRCDPISGHTALYWYRQSLGQGLEFLIYFQGNSAPDKSGLPSDRFSAERTGGSVSTLTIQRTQQEDSAVYLCASSLWTAGLAKNIQYFGAGTRLSVL.

On this clonotype: A read error is possible here, since a much larger clone lies one base away. The V gene is TRBV20-1, the J gene TRBJ2-2, with D unresolved. The CDR3 is 13 residues long. Germline values: CDR1 DFQATT, CDR2 SNEGSKA (reference sequence). V was cut by 6 bases and J by 0 bases, with 8 bases left in between. In DNA form, the CDR3 reads TGCAGTGCGCAGAAAGCGAACACCGGGGAGCTGTTTTTT. This gives the protein CSAQKANTGELFF.

This clonotype was seen ten or more times. The chain is built from TRBV29-1 and TRBJ1-1; no reliable D call. The CDR3 extends over 13 amino acids. V lost 6 bases to trimming and J lost 2 bases, with 13 bases between them. Germline lookup yields CDR1 SQVTM and CDR2 ANQGSEA. The CDR3 DNA is TGCAGCGTGGAGACAAAACCCAACACTGAAGCTTTCTTT. Translation gives CSVETKPNTEAFF.

This clonotype was counted many times. The chain is built from TRBV28 and TRBJ2-3, with D unresolved. The CDR3 runs to 15 residues. With 1 base removed from V and 3 bases from J, the gap between germline ends came to 11 bases. The germline CDR1 and CDR2 sequences are MDHEN and SYDVKM. The CDR3 spells CASSLSSAPTDTQYF. The CDR3, as DNA: TGTGCCAGCAGTTTATCCTCCGCACCTACAGATACGCAGTATTTT.

In this sample, this clonotype turned up a few times. The rearrangement joins TRBV15 to TRBJ1-4; D is ambiguous. The CDR3 covers 15 residues. From germline, CDR1 is LNHNV and CDR2 YYDKDF (reference sequence). Trimming shortened V by 5 bases and J by 0 bases, and 10 bases separated the two germline ends. The CDR3 bases are TGTGCCACCAGCCCGGTGCAAGCAACTAATGAAAAACTGTTTTTT. Protein: CATSPVQATNEKLFF.

The chain recombines TRBV7-2 with TRBJ2-5, with D unclear. With 3 bases removed from V and 7 bases from J, the gap between germline ends came to 12 bases. Germline V CDR1 and CDR2: SGHTA, FQGNSA. The CDR3 is 13 amino acids. The CDR3 loop is CASSLRSERTQYF. The CDR3 DNA reads as TGTGCCAGCAGCTTGAGGTCCGAGAGGACCCAGTACTTC.

In this sample, this clonotype turned up many times. J is TRBJ2-7 and V is TRBV7-9; weak D call: TRBD2 (5 bases). Trimming cost V 5 bases and J 3 bases, with 20 bases left between them. The CDR3 contains 16 residues. Germline V gene data show CDR1 as SEHNR and CDR2 as FQNEAQ (reference sequence). The CDR3 DNA reads TGTGCCAGCAGCGACGGCGGGTTTACCTTTTTCTACGAGCAGTACTTC. Encoded protein: CASSDGGFTFFYEQYF. Full variable domain (missing parts from reference TRBV7-9 and TRBJ2-7): DTGVSQNPRHKITKRGQNVTFRCDPISEHNRLYWYRQTLGQGPEFLTYFQNEAQLEKSRLLSDRFSAERPKGSFSTLEIQRTEQGDSAMYLCASSDGGFTFFYEQYFGPGTRLTVT.

With regard to this clonotype: This could be a read error, since a much larger clone is one nucleotide away. J is TRBJ1-1 and V is TRBV20-1, with D possibly TRBD1 on 6 matching bases. CDR3 length: 15 residues. CDR1 DFQATT and CDR2 SNEGSKA come from the germline V gene (reference sequence). For the CDR3, the DNA is TGCAGTGCTTCTGTCCTTGGACAGAAGAACGCTGAAGCTTTCTTT. It specifies CSASVLGQKNAEAFF.